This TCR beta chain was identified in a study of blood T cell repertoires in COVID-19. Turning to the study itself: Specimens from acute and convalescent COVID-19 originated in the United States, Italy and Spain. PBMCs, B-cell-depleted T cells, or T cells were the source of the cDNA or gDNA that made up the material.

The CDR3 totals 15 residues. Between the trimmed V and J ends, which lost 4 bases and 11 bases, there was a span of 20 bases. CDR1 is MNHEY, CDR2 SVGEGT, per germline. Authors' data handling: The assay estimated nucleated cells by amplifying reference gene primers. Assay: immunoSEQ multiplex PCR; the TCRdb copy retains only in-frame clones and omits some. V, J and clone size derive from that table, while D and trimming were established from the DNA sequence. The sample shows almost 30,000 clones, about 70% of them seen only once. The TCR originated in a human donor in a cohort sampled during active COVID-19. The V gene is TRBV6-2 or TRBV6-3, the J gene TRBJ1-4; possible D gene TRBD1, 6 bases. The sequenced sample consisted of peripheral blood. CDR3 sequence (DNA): TGTGCCAGCAGTTCAACAGGGAGAGTGTTCGAGAAACTGTTTTTT. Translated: CASSSTGRVFEKLFF.